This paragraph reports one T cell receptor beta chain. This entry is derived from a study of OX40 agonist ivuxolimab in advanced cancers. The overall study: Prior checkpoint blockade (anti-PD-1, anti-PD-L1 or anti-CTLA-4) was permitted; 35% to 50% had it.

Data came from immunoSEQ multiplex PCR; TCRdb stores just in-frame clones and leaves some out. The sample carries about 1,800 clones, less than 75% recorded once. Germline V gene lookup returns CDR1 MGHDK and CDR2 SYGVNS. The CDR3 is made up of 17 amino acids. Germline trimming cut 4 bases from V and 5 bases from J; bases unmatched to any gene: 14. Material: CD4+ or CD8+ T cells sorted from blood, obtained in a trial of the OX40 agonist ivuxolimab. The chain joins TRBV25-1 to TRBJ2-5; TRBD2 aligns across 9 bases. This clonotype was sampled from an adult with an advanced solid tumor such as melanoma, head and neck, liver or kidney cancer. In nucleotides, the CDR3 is TGTGCCAGCAGTGGTCCAGAGGTTAGCGGGGGCTGGGAGACCCAGTACTTC. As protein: CASSGPEVSGGWETQYF.